The 19 T cell receptor beta chains below all came from one sample that was sequenced in a study of cytomegalovirus exposure and HLA in healthy donors. The PCR made use of 60 Vbeta and 13 Jbeta primers. Profiling relied on immunoSEQ multiplex PCR, and the TCRdb table lists in-frame clones only, not all of them. The sample shows 100,000 to 140,000 clones, about 84% of them seen only once. The sample taken for sequencing was PBMCs. Receptors were obtained from a young man in good health and CMV-seronegative.

V and J are TRBV11-2 and TRBJ2-3, with TRBD2 matching over 9 bases. The length of the CDR3 is 14 residues. The germline CDR1 and CDR2 sequences are SGHAT and FQNNGV. V lost 8 bases to trimming and J lost 4 bases; unmatched junction nucleotides: 7. The DNA for the CDR3 is TGTGCCAGCTTGAGCGGGGGGTGGGCAGATACGCAGTATTTT. Its translation: CASLSGGWADTQYF.

This clone was detected once. The genes are TRBV7-3 and TRBJ1-3; D is possibly TRBD1 (6 bases). Per the germline V gene, CDR1 is SGHTA and CDR2 is FQGTGA. This CDR3 comprises 13 residues. Trimming cost V 5 bases and J 1 base, with 6 bases left between them. The DNA for the CDR3 is TGTGCCAGCAGCCAGGGGTCTGGAAACACCATATATTTT. The encoded protein is CASSQGSGNTIYF.

The DNA for the CDR3 is TGTGCCAGCAGTGGAGGGACTAGCCGAGACTACGAGCAGTACTTC. Encoded protein: CASSGGTSRDYEQYF. This chain joins TRBV6-1 and TRBJ2-7; TRBD2 aligns across 9 bases. Germline loops: CDR1 MNHNS, CDR2 SASEGT. CDR3 length: 15 residues. After removal of 4 bases from V and 3 bases from J, the junction contained 7 bases not matched to a gene.

This clone was seen more than once but under ten times. The chain employs TRBV19 and TRBJ2-5, with unresolved D. The CDR3 is 13 residues long. Deletions cut 3 bases from V and 3 bases from J, with 8 bases between. Germline V gene sequence: CDR1 LNHDA, CDR2 SQIVND (reference sequence). The CDR3 region is CASSISVEETQYF. The CDR3 region has the DNA TGTGCCAGTAGTATTTCGGTGGAAGAGACCCAGTACTTC.

The genes are TRBV6-1 and TRBJ1-6, with 8 bases matching TRBD1. Per germline, CDR1 MNHNS and CDR2 SASEGT. V shed 2 bases and J 9 bases; nucleotides not matched to a gene: 6. This CDR3 spans 15 amino acids. Here the CDR3 DNA reads TGTGCCAGCAGTGAATCTACAGGGGGGGGTTCACCCCTCCACTTT. Its translation: CASSESTGGGSPLHF.

The chain links TRBV7-2 to TRBJ1-5; TRBD1 is a possible D gene (6 bases). The germline V gene encodes CDR1 SGHTA and CDR2 FQGNSA. This CDR3 is 14 amino acids long. Trimming removed 5 bases from V and 5 bases from J, with 13 bases in between. As DNA, the CDR3 is TGTGCCAGCAGCCGGGGGGACACCTATCAGCCCCAGCATTTT. Translated, it gives CASSRGDTYQPQHF.

The J gene is TRBJ2-5, the V gene TRBV7-8; D is perhaps TRBD2 (6 bases). This CDR3 has 14 amino acids. The germline gives CDR1 SGHVS, CDR2 FQNEAQ. The germline V and J ends were trimmed by 5 bases and 5 bases, with 15 bases remaining between them. The chain's CDR3 is CASSNPGGEETQYF. CDR3 in DNA: TGTGCCAGCAGCAACCCCGGGGGAGAGGAGACCCAGTACTTC. The full variable domain, completed using reference TRBV7-8 and TRBJ2-5, is GAGVSQSPRYKVAKRGQDVALRCDPISGHVSLFWYQQALGQGPEFLTYFQNEAQLDKSGLPSDRFFAERPEGSVSTLKIQRTQQEDSAVYLCASSNPGGEETQYFGPGTRLLVL.

This chain joins TRBV19 and TRBJ2-3; D might be TRBD2 (7 bases). Germline V gene lookup returns CDR1 LNHDA and CDR2 SQIVND (reference sequence). This CDR3 region has 13 residues. The V end lost 11 bases, the J end lost 5 bases, and 17 bases lay between the germline ends. CDR3 nucleotide sequence: TGTGCCGCCCAAGGGGGGGTTTTAGATACGCAGTATTTT. Protein: CAAQGGVLDTQYF.

This chain joins TRBV6-1 and TRBJ2-3, with 10 bases identical to TRBD1. The CDR3 runs 13 residues. V lost 8 bases and J lost 2; bases outside the gene matches: 1. The germline CDR1 and CDR2 sequences are MNHNS and SASEGT. CDR3 sequence (DNA): TGTGCCAGCGGGACAGGGGCCACAGATACGCAGTATTTT. This sequence encodes CASGTGATDTQYF.

As regards this clone: A read error may account for a junction end that differs from germline. The V and J genes are TRBV6-5 and TRBJ1-2; possibly TRBD1 for D (6 bases). There are 13 residues in the CDR3. Looked up from germline, CDR1 is MNHEY and CDR2 is SVGAGI. The CDR3 protein is CASSSDRYYCYTF. CDR3 DNA: TGTGCCAGCAGTTCCGACAGGTACTATTGCTACACCTTC.

This chain connects TRBV7-9 to TRBJ2-1, with TRBD2 matching 7 bases. CDR1 SEHNR and CDR2 FQNEAQ come from the germline V gene (reference sequence). This CDR3 comprises 19 residues. J was trimmed by 8 bases and V by 5 bases; bases with no gene match: 24. This CDR3 reads CASSLIHERGTTNFHEQFF. The CDR3 DNA reads TGTGCCAGCAGCCTAATACACGAGCGGGGCACCACGAACTTTCATGAGCAGTTCTTC.

CDR3 nucleotide sequence: TGCGCCAGCAGCCAACTAGGGAGCGGCTCAGGGGGATACGAGCAGTACTTC. The encoded protein is CASSQLGSGSGGYEQYF. The gene calls are TRBV4-1 and TRBJ2-7; TRBD1 matches 7 bases. Germline loops: CDR1 MGHRA, CDR2 YSYEKL. The V and J ends lost 2 bases and 4 bases, in that order; junction bases with no gene match: 14. There are 17 residues in the CDR3.

This rearrangement joins TRBV29-1 to TRBJ1-1; TRBD1 matches 8 bases. The CDR3 is 15 amino acids. The J segment lost 1 base and the V segment lost 4 bases, leaving 8 bases of the junction unmatched. CDR1 and CDR2 from the germline V gene are SQVTM and ANQGSEA. CDR3 DNA sequence: TGCAGCGTTGTGGCACAGGGGGTAGGGAACACTGAAGCTTTCTTT. Translated: CSVVAQGVGNTEAFF.

The chain links TRBV6-5 to TRBJ2-7; perhaps TRBD2 as D (6 bases). This CDR3 spans 16 amino acids. The V and J ends lost 2 bases and 2 bases respectively, with 16 bases between them. CDR1 and CDR2 (germline): MNHEY, SVGAGI. The CDR3 region is CASSYGTGVSAYEQYF. CDR3 in DNA: TGTGCCAGCAGTTACGGTACGGGAGTAAGCGCCTACGAGCAGTACTTC.

J is TRBJ2-2 and V is TRBV5-4; TRBD2 matches 12 bases. The V gene end was trimmed by 1 base and the J gene end by 5 bases; junction bases not matched to a gene: 6. Germline V gene lookup returns CDR1 SGHNT and CDR2 YYREEE (reference sequence). This CDR3 spans 17 amino acids. DNA for the CDR3: TGTGCCAGCAGCTTGCATAGACTAGCGGGGGAAACCGGGGAGCTGTTTTTT. Residues: CASSLHRLAGETGELFF. The full variable domain, rest sourced from reference TRBV5-4 and TRBJ2-2, is ETGVTQSPTHLIKTRGQQVTLRCSSQSGHNTVSWYQQALGQGPQFIFQYYREEENGRGNFPPRFSGLQFPNYSSELNVNALELDDSALYLCASSLHRLAGETGELFFGEGSRLTVL.

V usage is TRBV20-1 and J usage is TRBJ2-7, with D possibly TRBD1 on 5 matching bases. Germline V gene sequence: CDR1 DFQATT, CDR2 SNEGSKA (reference sequence). V was cut by 6 bases and J by 3 bases, with 9 bases left in between. This CDR3 is 11 amino acids long. CDR3 DNA sequence: TGCAGTGCGCTCACAGGCTACGAGCAGTACTTC. Encoded protein: CSALTGYEQYF.

The chain couples TRBV6-5 to TRBJ1-1; D call uncertain. This CDR3 is 15 amino acids long. Trimming took 0 bases from V and 0 from J, leaving 8 bases between them. Germline values: CDR1 MNHEY, CDR2 SVGAGI. CDR3 nucleotides: TGTGCCAGCAGTTACTCGAACGGGATGAACACTGAAGCTTTCTTT. Translating it yields CASSYSNGMNTEAFF.

This chain links TRBV7-6 with TRBJ1-1; the D gene is possibly TRBD1 (5 bases). Per germline, CDR1 SGHVS and CDR2 FNYEAQ. This CDR3 contains 15 residues. The V gene lost 5 bases and the J gene lost 0 bases, with 13 bases spanning the gap. CDR3 nucleotides: TGTGCCAGCAGCCGTAATACAGGATTGAACACTGAAGCTTTCTTT. This gives the protein CASSRNTGLNTEAFF. Full variable domain (remainder filled in from reference TRBV7-6 and TRBJ1-1): GAGVSQSPRYKVTKRGQDVALRCDPISGHVSLYWYRQALGQGPEFLTYFNYEAQQDKSGLPNDRFSAERPEGSISTLTIQRTEQRDSAMYRCASSRNTGLNTEAFFGQGTRLTVV.

The rearrangement joins TRBV7-6 to TRBJ2-7; 14 bases map to TRBD2. The CDR3 is 17 amino acids. The germline gives CDR1 SGHVS, CDR2 FNYEAQ. V dropped 4 bases and J dropped 4; count of bases not matched to a gene: 9. CDR3 residues: CASSSRTSGGSIYEQYF. The CDR3 region has the DNA TGTGCCAGCAGCTCGCGGACTAGCGGGGGGTCCATATACGAGCAGTACTTC.